This TCR beta chain was sequenced in a study of T cell responses to AZD1222 COVID-19 vaccine. Germline assignment: CDR1 MNHEY and CDR2 SVGAGI. The length of the CDR3 is 14 residues. The V and J ends lost 7 bases and 0 bases respectively, with 10 bases between them. Data came from immunoSEQ multiplex PCR; TCRdb stores just in-frame clones and leaves some out. The data show over 80,000 clones, approximately 93% seen once. This sample comprised peripheral blood, obtained 28 days after the second AZD1222 dose. The V and J genes are TRBV6-5 and TRBJ1-3, with a weak D call TRBD1 (6 bases). The origin of this receptor is an adult who received the AZD1222 COVID-19 vaccine. The chain's CDR3 is CASKGTLSGNTIYF. CDR3 coding DNA: TGTGCCAGCAAAGGGACACTCTCTGGAAACACCATATATTTT.